These T cell receptor beta chains were read from a single sample in a study of blood T cell repertoires in COVID-19. TCRdb's table, derived via immunoSEQ multiplex PCR, lists solely in-frame clones and lacks some. The sample has 310,000 or so clones, around nine tenths seen once; the top ten hold about 5.5%. Sequenced sample: PBMCs or T cells enriched from blood (not recorded which). Receptors originate from a woman aged 40 to 49 who had recovered from COVID-19. Both conserved end residues are part of each CDR3. The order of the fields is J gene, V gene, clone size, D gene, CDR3 protein, CDR3 DNA. A D gene is named only where the DNA matches it firmly. Only part of the rows carry a size: once, few, many, or a class if the clone is expanded.

j_call: TRBJ2-7
v_call: TRBV15
clone_size: NA
d_call: TRBD1
cdr3_aa: CATSREKGWGTGGYEQYF
cdr3_nt: TGTGCCACCAGCAGAGAGAAGGGTTGGGGGACAGGGGGATACGAGCAGTACTTC

j_call: TRBJ2-1
v_call: TRBV7-9
clone_size: NA
d_call: TRBD2
cdr3_aa: CASSLEGLAGDEQFF
cdr3_nt: TGTGCCAGCAGCTTAGAGGGACTAGCGGGAGATGAGCAGTTCTTC

j_call: TRBJ2-7
v_call: TRBV11-3
clone_size: NA
d_call: NA
cdr3_aa: CASSVSGNYEQYF
cdr3_nt: TGTGCCAGCAGCGTTAGCGGAAACTACGAGCAGTACTTC

j_call: TRBJ1-4
v_call: TRBV4-3
clone_size: NA
d_call: NA
cdr3_aa: CASSQRGEGVGEKLFF
cdr3_nt: TGCGCCAGCAGCCAAAGAGGCGAAGGGGTTGGGGAAAAACTGTTTTTT

j_call: TRBJ2-3
v_call: TRBV7-2
clone_size: NA
d_call: NA
cdr3_aa: CASSLDNRRDTQYF
cdr3_nt: TGTGCCAGCAGCTTAGATAACCGTAGAGATACGCAGTATTTT

j_call: TRBJ1-2
v_call: TRBV13
clone_size: NA
d_call: NA
cdr3_aa: CASSLGVSNYGYTF
cdr3_nt: TGTGCCAGCAGCTTAGGGGTCAGTAACTATGGCTACACCTTC

j_call: TRBJ1-5
v_call: TRBV27
clone_size: NA
d_call: TRBD1
cdr3_aa: CASSVRQGSNQPQHF
cdr3_nt: TGTGCCAGCAGTGTTCGACAGGGGAGCAATCAGCCCCAGCATTTT

j_call: TRBJ2-3
v_call: TRBV6-6
clone_size: few
d_call: TRBD1
cdr3_aa: CASSPFIGQGATDTQYF
cdr3_nt: TGTGCCAGCAGTCCCTTCATAGGACAGGGGGCAACAGATACGCAGTATTTT

j_call: TRBJ2-2
v_call: TRBV24-1
clone_size: NA
d_call: NA
cdr3_aa: CATSDYRTANTGELFF
cdr3_nt: TGTGCCACCAGTGATTACAGAACCGCGAACACCGGGGAGCTGTTTTTT

j_call: TRBJ1-6
v_call: TRBV15
clone_size: NA
d_call: TRBD1
cdr3_aa: CATSRDRLWDSYNSPLHF
cdr3_nt: TGTGCCACCAGCAGAGATCGGCTTTGGGACAGCTATAATTCACCCCTCCACTTT

j_call: TRBJ1-2
v_call: TRBV13
clone_size: NA
d_call: NA
cdr3_aa: CASSLTRNYGYTF
cdr3_nt: TGTGCCAGCAGCTTAACACGCAACTATGGCTACACCTTC